This TCR beta chain stems from a study of blood T cell repertoires in COVID-19. Per the authors' pipeline: Amplification of reference gene primers provided the estimated nucleated cell counts. Only in-frame clones appear in the TCRdb table, and some are missing; sequencing was by immunoSEQ multiplex PCR. V, J and clone size derive from that table, while D and trimming were established from the DNA sequence. The sample consists of approximately 160,000 clones, approximately 87% of them appearing once. Self-reported history from a screening survey and questionnaire set each donor's cohort. Before being deemed recovered, Cohort 3 donors had two negative PCRs, clearance, or symptom resolution. Germline V gene sequence: CDR1 LGHDT, CDR2 YNNKEL (reference sequence). The trim removed 1 base at V and 5 bases at J, leaving 9 bases unmatched. CDR3 length equals 16 residues.

The source is a woman aged 50 to 60 who had recovered from COVID-19. Sequenced input: PBMCs or T cells enriched from blood (not recorded which). The rearrangement joins TRBV3-1 (or the pseudogene TRBV3-2) to TRBJ1-1, with TRBD1 identical over 8 bases. The CDR3 nucleotides are TGTGCCAGCAGCCAAGCAGGGGGCGGTTTGTGGACTGAAGCTTTCTTT. Translating gives CASSQAGGGLWTEAFF.